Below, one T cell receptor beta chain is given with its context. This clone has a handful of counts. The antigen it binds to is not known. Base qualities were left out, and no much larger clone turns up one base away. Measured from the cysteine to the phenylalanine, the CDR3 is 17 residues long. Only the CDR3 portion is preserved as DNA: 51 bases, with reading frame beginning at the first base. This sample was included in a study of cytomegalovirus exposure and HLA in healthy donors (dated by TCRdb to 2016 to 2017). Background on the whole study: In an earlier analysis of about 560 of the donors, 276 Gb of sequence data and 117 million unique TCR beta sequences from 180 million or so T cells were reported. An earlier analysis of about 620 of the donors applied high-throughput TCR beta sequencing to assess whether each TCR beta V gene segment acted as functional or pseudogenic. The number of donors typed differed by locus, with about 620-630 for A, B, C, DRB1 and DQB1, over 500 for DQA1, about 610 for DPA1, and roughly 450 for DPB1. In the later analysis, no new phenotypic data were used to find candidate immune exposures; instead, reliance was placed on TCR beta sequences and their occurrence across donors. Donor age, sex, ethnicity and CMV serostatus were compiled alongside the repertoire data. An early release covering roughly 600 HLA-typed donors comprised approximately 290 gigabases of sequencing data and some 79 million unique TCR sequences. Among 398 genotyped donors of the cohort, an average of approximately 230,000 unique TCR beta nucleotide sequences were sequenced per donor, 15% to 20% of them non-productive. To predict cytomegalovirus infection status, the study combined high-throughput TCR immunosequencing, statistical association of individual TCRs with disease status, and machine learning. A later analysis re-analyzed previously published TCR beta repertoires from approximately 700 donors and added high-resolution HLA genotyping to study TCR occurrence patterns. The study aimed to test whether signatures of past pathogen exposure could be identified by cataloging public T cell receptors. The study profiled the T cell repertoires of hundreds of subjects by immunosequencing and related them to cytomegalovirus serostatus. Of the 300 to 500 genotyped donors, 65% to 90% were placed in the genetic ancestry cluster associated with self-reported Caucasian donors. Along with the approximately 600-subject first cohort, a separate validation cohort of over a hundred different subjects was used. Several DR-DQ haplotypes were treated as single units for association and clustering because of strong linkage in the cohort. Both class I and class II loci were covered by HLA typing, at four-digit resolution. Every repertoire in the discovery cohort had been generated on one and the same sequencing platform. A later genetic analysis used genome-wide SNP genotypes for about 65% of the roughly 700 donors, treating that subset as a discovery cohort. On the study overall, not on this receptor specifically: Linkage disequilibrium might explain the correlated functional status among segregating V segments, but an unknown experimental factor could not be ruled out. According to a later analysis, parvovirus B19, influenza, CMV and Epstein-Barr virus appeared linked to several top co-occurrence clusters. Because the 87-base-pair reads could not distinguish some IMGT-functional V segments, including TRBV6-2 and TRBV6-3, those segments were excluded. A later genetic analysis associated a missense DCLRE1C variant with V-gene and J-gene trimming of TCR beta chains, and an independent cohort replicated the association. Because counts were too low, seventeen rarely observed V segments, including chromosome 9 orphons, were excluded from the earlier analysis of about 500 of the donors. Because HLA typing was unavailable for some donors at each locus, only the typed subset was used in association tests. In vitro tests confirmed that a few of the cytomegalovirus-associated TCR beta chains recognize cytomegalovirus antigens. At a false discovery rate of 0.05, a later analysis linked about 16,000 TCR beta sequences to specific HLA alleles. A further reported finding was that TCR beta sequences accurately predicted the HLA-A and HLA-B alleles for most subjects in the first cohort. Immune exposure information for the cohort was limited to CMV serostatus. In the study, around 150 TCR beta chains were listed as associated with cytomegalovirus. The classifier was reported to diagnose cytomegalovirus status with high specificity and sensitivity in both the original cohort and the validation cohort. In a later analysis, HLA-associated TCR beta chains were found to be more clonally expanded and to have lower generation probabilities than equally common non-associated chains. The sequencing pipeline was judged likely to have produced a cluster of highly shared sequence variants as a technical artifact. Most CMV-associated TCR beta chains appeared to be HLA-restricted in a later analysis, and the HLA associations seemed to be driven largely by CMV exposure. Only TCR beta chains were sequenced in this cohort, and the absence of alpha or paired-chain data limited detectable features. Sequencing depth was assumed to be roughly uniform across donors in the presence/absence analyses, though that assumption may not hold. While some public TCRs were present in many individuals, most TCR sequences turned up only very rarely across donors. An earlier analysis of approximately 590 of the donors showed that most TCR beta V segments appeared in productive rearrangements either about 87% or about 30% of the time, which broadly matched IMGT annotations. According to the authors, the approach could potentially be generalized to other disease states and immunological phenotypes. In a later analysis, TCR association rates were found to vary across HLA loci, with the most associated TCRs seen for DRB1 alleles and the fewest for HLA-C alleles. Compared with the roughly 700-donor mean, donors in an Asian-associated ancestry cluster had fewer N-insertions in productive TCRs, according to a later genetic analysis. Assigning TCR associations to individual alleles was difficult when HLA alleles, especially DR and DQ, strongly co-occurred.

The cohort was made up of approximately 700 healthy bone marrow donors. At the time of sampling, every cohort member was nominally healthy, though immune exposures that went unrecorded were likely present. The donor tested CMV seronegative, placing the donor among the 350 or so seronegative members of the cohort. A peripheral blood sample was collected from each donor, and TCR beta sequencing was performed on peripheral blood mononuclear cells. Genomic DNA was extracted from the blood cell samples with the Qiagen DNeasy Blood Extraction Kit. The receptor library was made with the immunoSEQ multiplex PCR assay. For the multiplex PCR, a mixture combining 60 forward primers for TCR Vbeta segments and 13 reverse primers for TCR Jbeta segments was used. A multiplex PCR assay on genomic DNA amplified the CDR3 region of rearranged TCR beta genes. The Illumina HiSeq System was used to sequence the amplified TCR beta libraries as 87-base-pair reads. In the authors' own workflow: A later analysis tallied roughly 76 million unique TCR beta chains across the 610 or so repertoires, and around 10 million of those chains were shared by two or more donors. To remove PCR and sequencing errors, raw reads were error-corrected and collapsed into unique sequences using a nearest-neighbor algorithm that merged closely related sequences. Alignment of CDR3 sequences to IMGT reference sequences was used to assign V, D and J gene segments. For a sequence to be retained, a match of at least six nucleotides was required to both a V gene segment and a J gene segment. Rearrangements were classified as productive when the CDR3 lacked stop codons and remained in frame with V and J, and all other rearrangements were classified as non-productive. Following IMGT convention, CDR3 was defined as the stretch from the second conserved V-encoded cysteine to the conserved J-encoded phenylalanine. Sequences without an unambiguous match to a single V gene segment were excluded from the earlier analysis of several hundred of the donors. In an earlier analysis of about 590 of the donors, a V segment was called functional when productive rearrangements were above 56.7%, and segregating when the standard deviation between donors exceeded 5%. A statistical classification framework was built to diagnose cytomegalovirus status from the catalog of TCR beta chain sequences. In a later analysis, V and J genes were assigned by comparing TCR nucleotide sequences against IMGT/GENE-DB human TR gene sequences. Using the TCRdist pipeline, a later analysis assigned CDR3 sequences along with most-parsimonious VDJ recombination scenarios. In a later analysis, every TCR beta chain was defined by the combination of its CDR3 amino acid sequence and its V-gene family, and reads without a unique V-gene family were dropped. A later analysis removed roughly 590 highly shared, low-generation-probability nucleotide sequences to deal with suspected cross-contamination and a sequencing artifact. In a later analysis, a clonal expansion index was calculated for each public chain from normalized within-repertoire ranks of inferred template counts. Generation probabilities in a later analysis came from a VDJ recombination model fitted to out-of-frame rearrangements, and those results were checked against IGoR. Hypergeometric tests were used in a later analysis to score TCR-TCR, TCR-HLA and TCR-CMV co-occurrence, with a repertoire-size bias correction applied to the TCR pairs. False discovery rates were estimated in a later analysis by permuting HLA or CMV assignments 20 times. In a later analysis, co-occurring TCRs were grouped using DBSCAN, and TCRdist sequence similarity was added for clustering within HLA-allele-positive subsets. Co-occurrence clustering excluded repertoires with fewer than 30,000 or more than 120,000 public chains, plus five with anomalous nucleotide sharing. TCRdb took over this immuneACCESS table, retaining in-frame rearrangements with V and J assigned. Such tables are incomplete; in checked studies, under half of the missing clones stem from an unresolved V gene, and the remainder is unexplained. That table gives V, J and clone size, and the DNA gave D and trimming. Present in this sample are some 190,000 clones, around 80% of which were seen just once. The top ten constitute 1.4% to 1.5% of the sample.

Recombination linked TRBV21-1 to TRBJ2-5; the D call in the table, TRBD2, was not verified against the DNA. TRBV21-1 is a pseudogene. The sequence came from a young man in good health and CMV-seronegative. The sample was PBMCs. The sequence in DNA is TGTGCCAGCAGCAAAGCCGTTCTTCTAGCGGGAGTGGAGACCCAGTACTTC. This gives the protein CASSKAVLLAGVETQYF.